One and the same sample provided the 17 T cell receptor beta chains below, sequenced in a study of T-cell memory formation after mild COVID-19. Using its own MiXCR run on the 5' RACE reads, TCRdb lists one record per CDR3 protein. Among around 150,000 distinct CDR3 sequences, around a third were seen once, and the ten largest hold around 13%. The specimen was PBMCs or a T cell subset sorted from them (not recorded which). The receptors were gathered from an adult woman who had mild COVID-19 (a few samples of this study predate the infection). Cell type and time point are not known.

This clonotype was seen a handful of times. The chain employs TRBV2 and TRBJ2-3; TRBD2 aligns across 7 bases. Trimming cost V 6 bases and J 0 bases; bases outside gene matches: 3. Germline CDR1 SNHLY, CDR2 FYNNEI. The CDR3 sequence is 14 residues long. The CDR3 sequence: CASRISGSTDTQYF. The CDR3 DNA is TGTGCCAGCAGGATTAGCGGGAGCACAGATACGCAGTATTTT.

This clonotype has more than one count but fewer than ten. The chain employs TRBV4-1 and TRBJ1-1; D remains unclear. Per the germline V gene, CDR1 is MGHRA and CDR2 is YSYEKL. The CDR3 spans 14 residues. Trimming removed 0 bases at V and 1 base at J, with 6 bases between. CDR3 nucleotide sequence: TGCGCCAGCAGCCAAGAATTTGCGAACACTGAAGCTTTCTTT. Translated, it gives CASSQEFANTEAFF.

V gene TRBV30 combines with J gene TRBJ1-1, with D perhaps TRBD1 (6 bases). CDR1 is GTSNPN and CDR2 is SVGIG in the germline V gene (reference sequence). Trimming took off 4 bases at V and 4 bases at J, with 10 bases between the two ends. This CDR3 contains 12 residues. The CDR3 protein is CAWNRESTEAFF. CDR3 nucleotide sequence: TGTGCCTGGAACAGGGAAAGCACTGAAGCTTTCTTT.

This clonotype has more than one count but fewer than ten. This sequence joins TRBV20-1 and TRBJ1-1, with no clear D. Trimming took off 0 bases at V and 8 bases at J, with 10 bases between the two ends. The CDR3 spans 12 residues. From germline, CDR1 is DFQATT and CDR2 SNEGSKA (reference sequence). For the CDR3, the DNA is TGCAGTGCTAGAGATCCAAAAGGGGAAGCTTTCTTT. As protein: CSARDPKGEAFF.

This clonotype came up a few times. V is TRBV24-1 and J is TRBJ2-7; tentative D call: TRBD1 (5 bases). The CDR3 extends over 14 amino acids. The germline V and J ends were trimmed by 2 bases and 4 bases, with 11 bases remaining between them. In germline, CDR1 is KGHDR, CDR2 SFDVKD. DNA of the CDR3: TGTGCCACCAGTGATTCAGGGTATTCGTACGAGCAGTACTTC. Protein sequence: CATSDSGYSYEQYF.

This clonotype was seen a handful of times. The chain is built from TRBV28 and TRBJ1-6; weak D call: TRBD1 (6 bases). V lost 2 bases to trimming and J lost 7 bases, with 12 bases between them. The CDR3 has 15 amino acids. Germline CDR1 MDHEN, CDR2 SYDVKM. CDR3: CASSLQTGLNSPLHF. CDR3 nucleotides: TGTGCCAGCAGTTTACAAACAGGGTTGAATTCACCCCTCCACTTT. The full variable domain, with the rest looked up from reference TRBV28 and TRBJ1-6, is DVKVTQSSRYLVKRTGEKVFLECVQDMDHENMFWYRQDPGLGLRLIYFSYDVKMKEKGDIPEGYSVSREKKERFSLILESASTNQTSMYLCASSLQTGLNSPLHFGNGTRLTVT.

The chain couples TRBV6-2 or TRBV6-3 to TRBJ1-1, with D unclear. CDR1 and CDR2 from the germline V gene are MNHEY and SVGEGT. This CDR3 has 13 amino acids. Trimming stripped 3 bases from V and 8 bases from J, with 13 bases between. CDR3 region: CASSYLWSEEAFF. CDR3 bases: TGTGCCAGCAGTTATCTCTGGTCCGAAGAAGCTTTCTTT.

This chain joins TRBV12-3 or TRBV12-4 and TRBJ1-1; D is possibly TRBD1 (6 bases). This CDR3 has 17 amino acids. V was shortened by 5 bases and J by 3 bases, with 22 bases between the two germline ends. CDR3: CASSQGTPPIEDTEAFF. The CDR3 DNA follows: TGTGCCAGCAGTCAGGGGACACCTCCCATAGAGGACACTGAAGCTTTCTTT.

The chain links TRBV12-3 or TRBV12-4 to TRBJ2-1, with D uncertain. CDR3 length: 13 amino acids. V was cut by 1 base and J by 4 bases, with 5 bases left in between. The CDR3 region is CASSLVQYNEQFF. CDR3 coding DNA: TGTGCCAGCAGTTTAGTGCAGTACAATGAGCAGTTCTTC.

This clonotype was observed a handful of times. This rearrangement joins TRBV7-9 to TRBJ2-2; the D call may be TRBD1 or TRBD2 (5 bases each). CDR3 size: 15 residues. CDR1 and CDR2 (germline): SEHNR, FQNEAQ (reference sequence). Trimming left V 5 bases short and J 2 bases short, with 12 bases between. CDR3 DNA sequence: TGTGCCAGCAGCCCCAGGGAGCGCAACACCGGGGAGCTGTTTTTT. Its translation: CASSPRERNTGELFF. Full variable domain (outside the CDR3, taken from reference TRBV7-9 and TRBJ2-2): DTGVSQNPRHKITKRGQNVTFRCDPISEHNRLYWYRQTLGQGPEFLTYFQNEAQLEKSRLLSDRFSAERPKGSFSTLEIQRTEQGDSAMYLCASSPRERNTGELFFGEGSRLTVL.

The chain is built from TRBV12-3 or TRBV12-4 and TRBJ1-1, with 7 bases matching TRBD1. The J segment lost 0 bases and the V segment lost 7 bases, leaving 5 bases of the junction unmatched. The CDR3 covers 14 residues. CDR3 sequence: CASKMDRMNTEAFF. As DNA, the CDR3 is TGTGCCAGCAAGATGGACAGGATGAACACTGAAGCTTTCTTT.

The chain employs TRBV12-3 or TRBV12-4 and TRBJ1-5; tentative D call: TRBD1 (6 bases). This CDR3 has 16 residues. V was pared by 5 bases and J by 0 bases, with 14 bases between. The CDR3 is CASSARGRHSNQPQHF. CDR3 bases: TGTGCCAGCAGTGCCAGGGGACGCCATAGCAATCAGCCCCAGCATTTT.

This clonotype was detected only a few times. This chain uses TRBV29-1 with TRBJ2-1; no definite D call. The CDR3 runs to 12 residues. Germline V gives CDR1 SQVTM, CDR2 ANQGSEA. V lost 2 bases and J lost 6, with 8 bases in between. The CDR3 DNA reads as TGCAGCGTTGAACTCAGCGTCAATGAGCAGTTCTTC. This sequence encodes CSVELSVNEQFF.

The chain joins TRBV12-3 or TRBV12-4 to TRBJ1-2; 8 bases are shared with TRBD1. The V and J ends lost 6 bases and 0 bases, in that order; junction bases with no gene match: 6. This CDR3 spans 15 amino acids. DNA for the CDR3: TGTGCCAGCAGGGCTCCGGGACAGGCTAACTATGGCTACACCTTC. Its protein is CASRAPGQANYGYTF.

CDR3 in amino acids: CSAAKGGSEGNTIYF. The CDR3 coding sequence is TGCAGTGCAGCTAAGGGGGGGTCTGAGGGAAACACCATATATTTT. V gene TRBV20-1 combines with J gene TRBJ1-3; the D gene is possibly TRBD1 (6 bases). Germline CDR1 and CDR2: DFQATT and SNEGSKA (reference sequence). The CDR3 sequence is 15 residues long. V dropped 6 bases and J dropped 4 bases, with 19 bases sitting between them.

There are many counts of this clonotype. The CDR3 protein is CASSPRTGLDEQFF. The CDR3 DNA reads TGTGCCAGCAGCCCCCGGACAGGCTTAGATGAGCAGTTCTTC. J is TRBJ2-1 and V is TRBV11-3; TRBD1 agrees at 7 bases. J was trimmed by 8 bases and V by 5 bases; bases with no gene match: 9. CDR3 size: 14 residues. Germline CDR1 is SGHNT and CDR2 is YENEEA.

There are a few counts of this clonotype. The chain uses TRBV5-1 and TRBJ2-5; 8 bases map to TRBD2. CDR3 size: 14 residues. Trimming at V came to 5 bases and at J to 5 bases, leaving 8 bases not matched to a gene. Germline CDR1 SGHRS, CDR2 YFSETQ. The CDR3 here is CASSGAGVGETQYF. As DNA, the CDR3 is TGCGCCAGCAGTGGAGCGGGAGTGGGGGAGACCCAGTACTTC.